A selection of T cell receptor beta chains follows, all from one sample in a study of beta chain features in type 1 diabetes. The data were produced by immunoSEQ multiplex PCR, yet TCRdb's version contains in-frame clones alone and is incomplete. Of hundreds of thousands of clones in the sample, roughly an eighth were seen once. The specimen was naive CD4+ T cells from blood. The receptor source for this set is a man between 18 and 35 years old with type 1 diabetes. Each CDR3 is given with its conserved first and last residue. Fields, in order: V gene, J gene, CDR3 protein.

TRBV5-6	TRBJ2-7	CASSLTGTGYYEQYF
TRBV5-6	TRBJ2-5	CASSSTGAETQYF
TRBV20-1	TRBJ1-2	CSASINYGYTF
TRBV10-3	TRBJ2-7	CASGAGEYEQYF
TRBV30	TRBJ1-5	CAWGQGTGNQPQHF
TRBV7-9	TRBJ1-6	CASSLVGDSPLHF
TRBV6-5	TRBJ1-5	CASGRTGSNQPQHF
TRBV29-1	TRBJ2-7	CSGMGGAPYEQYF
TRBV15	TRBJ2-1	CATSGQGASYNEQFF
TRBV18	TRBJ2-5	CASSSGETQYF
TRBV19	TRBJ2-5	CASSTADRAETQYF
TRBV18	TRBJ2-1	CASSPSLAGGPHEQFF
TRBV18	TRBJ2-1	CASSPSAGYNEQFF
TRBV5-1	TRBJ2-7	CASSLDTYEQYF
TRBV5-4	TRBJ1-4	CASGPREKLFF
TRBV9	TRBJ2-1	CASRPTSGAYNEQFF
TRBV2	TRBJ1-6	CASQGTRNSPLHF
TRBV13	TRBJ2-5	CASSLQGSRETQYF
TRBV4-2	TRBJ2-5	CASSQDLTETQYF
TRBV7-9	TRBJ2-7	CASSYEGYEQYF
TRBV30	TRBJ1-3	CAWSFLRENTIYF
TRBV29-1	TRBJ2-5	CSVPDRAVQETQYF
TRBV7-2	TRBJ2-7	CASSSDTSSYEQYF
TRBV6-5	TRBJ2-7	CASIPGGSYEQYF
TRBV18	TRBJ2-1	CASSPSGSYNEQFF
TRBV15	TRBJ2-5	CATSRDSLAGTGQQETQYF
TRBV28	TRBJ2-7	CASSLWTNSYEQYF
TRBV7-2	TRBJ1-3	CASSKYGQGGNTIYF
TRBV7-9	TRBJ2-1	CASSLLWVAGETQFF
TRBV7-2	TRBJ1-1	CASSFLAGENTEAFF
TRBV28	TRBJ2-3	CASSLLTDTQYF
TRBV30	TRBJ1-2	CAWSNQAGIYGYTF
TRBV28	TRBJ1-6	CASRRVDRDNSPLHF
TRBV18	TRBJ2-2	CASSTRLAGVDTGELFF
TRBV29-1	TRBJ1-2	CSAMGQGRNYGYTF
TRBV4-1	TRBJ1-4	CASSQSTTGGDEKLFF
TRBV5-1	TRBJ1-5	CASSLASDQPQHF
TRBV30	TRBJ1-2	CACPGPSRGYTF
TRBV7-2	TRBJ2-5	CASRGVETQYF
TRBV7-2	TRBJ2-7	CASSPGTAIPYEQYF
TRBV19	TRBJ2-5	CASSRTSGETQYF
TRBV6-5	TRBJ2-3	CASRLQGGTDTQYF
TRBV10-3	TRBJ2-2	CAIRGSPGELFF
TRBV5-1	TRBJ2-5	CASSLPLAGQETQYF
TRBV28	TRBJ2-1	CASSPYRTGISNEQFF
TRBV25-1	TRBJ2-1	CASSESASGTNEQFF
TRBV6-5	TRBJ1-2	CASSYSRRVGGYTF